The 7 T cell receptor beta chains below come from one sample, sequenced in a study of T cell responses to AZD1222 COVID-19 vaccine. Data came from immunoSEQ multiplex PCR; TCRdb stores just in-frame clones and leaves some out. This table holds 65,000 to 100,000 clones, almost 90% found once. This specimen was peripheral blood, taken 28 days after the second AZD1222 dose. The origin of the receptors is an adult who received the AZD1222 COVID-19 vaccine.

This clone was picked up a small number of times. The DNA for the CDR3 is TGTGCCAGCGAGAAAGCGGGAGGAGGATACAATGAGCAGTTCTTC. Its translation: CASEKAGGGYNEQFF. The chain uses TRBV6-5 and TRBJ2-1; TRBD2 aligns across 9 bases. Trimming cost V 8 bases and J 4 bases; bases outside gene matches: 9. Germline V gene lookup returns CDR1 MNHEY and CDR2 SVGAGI. The CDR3 covers 15 residues.

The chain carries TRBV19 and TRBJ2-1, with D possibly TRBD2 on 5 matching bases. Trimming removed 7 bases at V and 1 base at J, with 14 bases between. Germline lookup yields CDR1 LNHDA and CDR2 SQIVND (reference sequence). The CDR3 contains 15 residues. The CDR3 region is CASIPSEGSYNEQFF. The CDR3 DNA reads TGTGCCAGTATTCCAAGTGAGGGATCCTACAATGAGCAGTTCTTC.

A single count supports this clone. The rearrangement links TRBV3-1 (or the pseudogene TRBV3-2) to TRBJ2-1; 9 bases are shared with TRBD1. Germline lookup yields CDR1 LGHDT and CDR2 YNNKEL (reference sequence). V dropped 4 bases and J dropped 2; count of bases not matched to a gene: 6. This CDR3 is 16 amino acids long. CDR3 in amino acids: CASSLKTGGAYNEQFF. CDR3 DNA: TGTGCCAGCAGCCTAAAAACAGGGGGCGCCTACAATGAGCAGTTCTTC.

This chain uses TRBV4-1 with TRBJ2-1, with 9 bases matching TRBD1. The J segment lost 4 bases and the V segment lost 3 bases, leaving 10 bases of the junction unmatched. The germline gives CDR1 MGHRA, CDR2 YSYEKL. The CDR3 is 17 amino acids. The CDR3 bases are TGCGCCAGCAGCCATACCTTCCGGGACAGGGTATACAATGAGCAGTTCTTC. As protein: CASSHTFRDRVYNEQFF.

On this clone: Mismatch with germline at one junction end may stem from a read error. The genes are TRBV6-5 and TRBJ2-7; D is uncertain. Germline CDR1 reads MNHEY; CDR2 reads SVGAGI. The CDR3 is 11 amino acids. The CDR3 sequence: CASRYYYEQYF. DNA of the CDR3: TGTGCCAGCAGATACTATTACGAGCAGTACTTC.

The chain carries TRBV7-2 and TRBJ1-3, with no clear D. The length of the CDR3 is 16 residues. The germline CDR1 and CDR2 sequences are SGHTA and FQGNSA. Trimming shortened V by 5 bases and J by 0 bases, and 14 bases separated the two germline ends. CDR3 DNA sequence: TGTGCCAGCAGCCCTTGGACGGGTAGCTCTGGAAACACCATATATTTT. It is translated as CASSPWTGSSGNTIYF.

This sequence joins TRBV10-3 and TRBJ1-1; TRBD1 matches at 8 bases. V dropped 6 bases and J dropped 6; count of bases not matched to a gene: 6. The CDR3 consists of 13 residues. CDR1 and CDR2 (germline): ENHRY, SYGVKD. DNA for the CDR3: TGTGCCATCAGGGGACAGGCCATCCCTGAAGCTTTCTTT. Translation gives CAIRGQAIPEAFF.